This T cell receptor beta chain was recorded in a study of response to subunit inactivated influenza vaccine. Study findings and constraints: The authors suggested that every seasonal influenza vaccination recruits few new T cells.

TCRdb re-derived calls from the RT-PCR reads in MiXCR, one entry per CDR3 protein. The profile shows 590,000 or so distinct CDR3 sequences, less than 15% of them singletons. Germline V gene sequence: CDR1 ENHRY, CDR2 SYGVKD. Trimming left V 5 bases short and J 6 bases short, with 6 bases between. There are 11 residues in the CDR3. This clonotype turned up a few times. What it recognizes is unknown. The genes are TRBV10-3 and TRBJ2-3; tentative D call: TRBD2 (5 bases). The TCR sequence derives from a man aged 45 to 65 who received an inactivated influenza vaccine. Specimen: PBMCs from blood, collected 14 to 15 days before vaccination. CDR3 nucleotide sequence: TGTGCCATCAGTACGGGGGATACGCAGTATTTT. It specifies CAISTGDTQYF.